These 23 T cell receptor beta chains were all obtained from the same sample, sequenced in a study of T cells in Graves' hyperthyroidism and ophthalmopathy. TCR beta CDR3 sequences were amplified from RNA transcripts. The HTBI primer set drove a first-round RT-PCR of the TCR CDR3. A single record per CDR3 protein comes from TCRdb applying MiXCR to the multiplex PCR reads. Of 700,000 or so distinct CDR3 sequences listed, about 16% were seen once; the top ten hold approximately 8%. Sample: blood. Every receptor here comes from a man younger than 35 with Graves' hyperthyroidism.

Concerning this clonotype: The conserved closing phenylalanine or tryptophan is absent in this CDR3, likely reflecting a read error. V gene TRBV6-1 combines with J gene TRBJ1-5; 7 bases are shared with TRBD1. The germline V gene has CDR1 MNHNS and CDR2 SASEGT. The CDR3 consists of 15 residues. Germline trimming cut 1 base from V and 5 bases from J; bases unmatched to any gene: 5. CDR3 nucleotide sequence: TGTGCCAGCAGTGAAGGGGACAGATCCTATCAGCCCCAGCATCTT. Its translation is CASSEGDRSYQPQHL.

This clonotype was recorded once. The V call is TRBV28, the J call TRBJ1-5; D might be TRBD1 (5 bases). The CDR3 totals 16 residues. V lost 6 bases and J 5 bases, leaving 20 bases between the germline ends. Germline V gives CDR1 MDHEN, CDR2 SYDVKM. Here the CDR3 reads CASRSTPGPQDQPQHF. DNA of the CDR3: TGTGCCAGCAGATCTACTCCGGGGCCCCAGGATCAGCCCCAGCATTTT.

The J gene is TRBJ2-1, the V gene TRBV18; D may be TRBD1 or TRBD2 (5 bases each). The CDR3 spans 18 residues. Trimming removed 4 bases from V and 6 bases from J, with 25 bases in between. The germline CDR1 and CDR2 sequences are KGHSH and LQKENI. The CDR3, as DNA: TGTGCCAGCTCACGGAATTCCGGGACCACCTGGGGAGTCAATGAGCAGTTCTTC. Residues: CASSRNSGTTWGVNEQFF.

This clonotype came up many times. This chain links TRBV2 with TRBJ2-7; 11 positions agree with TRBD1. V lost 9 bases and J lost 7; bases outside the gene matches: 14. The CDR3 contains 15 residues. Germline V gene sequence: CDR1 SNHLY, CDR2 FYNNEI. The chain's CDR3 is CASTLPDRGRREQYF. CDR3 nucleotides: TGTGCCAGTACCTTGCCGGACAGGGGGCGGCGGGAGCAGTACTTC.

This clonotype was counted many times. The chain joins TRBV28 to TRBJ2-5; D might be TRBD1 (5 bases). This CDR3 comprises 13 residues. CDR1 and CDR2 (germline): MDHEN, SYDVKM. Trimming shortened V by 7 bases and J by 4 bases, and 13 bases separated the two germline ends. The CDR3 nucleotides read TGTGCCAGCACCCCCCAGGGCAGAGAGACCCAGTACTTC. As protein: CASTPQGRETQYF.

The V call is TRBV20-1, the J call TRBJ2-2; maybe TRBD1 (6 bases). Germline-derived CDR1 and CDR2 are DFQATT and SNEGSKA (reference sequence). CDR3 length: 13 residues. The V and J ends lost 6 bases and 7 bases respectively, with 15 bases between them. CDR3 sequence reads: CSAYRDSGGELFF. The CDR3 nucleotides read TGCAGTGCGTACAGGGATTCAGGCGGGGAGCTGTTTTTT.

Many counts were recorded for this clonotype. The rearrangement joins TRBV30 to TRBJ2-7; perhaps TRBD1 as D (5 bases). In germline, CDR1 is GTSNPN, CDR2 SVGIG (reference sequence). The CDR3 totals 13 residues. V was cut by 1 base and J by 5 bases, with 12 bases left in between. The CDR3 sequence: CAWSEGIGDEQYF. CDR3 nucleotide sequence: TGTGCCTGGAGTGAGGGGATCGGCGACGAGCAGTACTTC.

This clonotype was seen ten or more times. The rearrangement joins TRBV6-1 to TRBJ2-7, with a tentative D call TRBD1 (5 bases). Germline V gives CDR1 MNHNS, CDR2 SASEGT. The V gene lost 7 bases and the J gene lost 7 bases, with 20 bases spanning the gap. The CDR3 is made up of 14 amino acids. The CDR3 sequence is CASTLVRDSWEQYF. The CDR3 DNA is TGTGCCAGCACCCTCGTCAGGGATTCTTGGGAGCAGTACTTC.

This clonotype was recorded at least ten times. The CDR3 DNA is TGTGCCAGCAGTTTTAGCGGGAAACTGGGAACAGATACGCAGTATTTT. Protein: CASSFSGKLGTDTQYF. The chain links TRBV28 to TRBJ2-3, with 8 bases matching TRBD2. Losses at the gene ends were 3 bases for V and 3 bases for J; bases not matched to a gene: 8. The CDR3 sequence is 16 residues long. Germline V CDR1 and CDR2: MDHEN, SYDVKM.

Many counts were recorded for this clonotype. The chain has TRBV12-3 or TRBV12-4 and TRBJ2-1, with 15 positions matching TRBD2. The CDR3 consists of 16 residues. The junction had 6 bases not matched to a gene; V was cut back by 4 bases and J by 8 bases. CDR3 residues: CASSSTGTSGRHEQFF. CDR3 nucleotide sequence: TGTGCCAGCAGTTCGACCGGGACTAGCGGGAGGCATGAGCAGTTCTTC.

The V and J genes are TRBV6-2 or TRBV6-3 and TRBJ1-3; D is unclear. The CDR3 spans 15 residues. CDR1 is MNHEY and CDR2 is SVGEGT in the germline V gene. V lost 5 bases and J lost 0, with 11 bases in between. The CDR3 bases are TGTGCCAGCAGTACCAGGTCCTCCTCTGGAAACACCATATATTTT. Amino acids: CASSTRSSSGNTIYF.

This clonotype has ten or more counts. The rearrangement joins TRBV2 to TRBJ2-7; D gene uncertain. The V end lost 3 bases, the J end lost 0 bases, and 6 bases lay between the germline ends. The CDR3 sequence is 13 residues long. Germline assignment: CDR1 SNHLY and CDR2 FYNNEI. The CDR3 region is CASSDAISYEQYF. CDR3 nucleotide sequence: TGTGCCAGCAGTGACGCGATCTCCTACGAGCAGTACTTC.

This chain connects TRBV18 to TRBJ2-4, with TRBD2 as a possible D gene (7 bases). The CDR3 is made up of 15 amino acids. Germline V gene data show CDR1 as KGHSH and CDR2 as LQKENI. The ends were cut back, 3 bases at V and 9 bases at J, with 18 bases in the middle. This CDR3 reads CASSPLGRGQGIQYF. In nucleotides, the CDR3 is TGTGCCAGCTCACCCCTGGGGCGGGGGCAAGGCATTCAGTACTTC.

This clonotype was seen only a few times. This chain joins TRBV5-5 and TRBJ1-2, with D possibly being TRBD1 (6 bases). The CDR3 runs to 16 residues. CDR1 and CDR2 from the germline V gene are SGHKS and YYEKEE (reference sequence). Trimming took 1 base from V and 3 from J, leaving 16 bases between them. The CDR3 here is CASSLKQGVRYYGYTF. CDR3 DNA: TGTGCCAGCAGCTTGAAACAGGGAGTTCGGTACTATGGCTACACCTTC.

The genes are TRBV7-3 and TRBJ2-5; maybe TRBD2 (5 bases). The CDR3 loop spans 13 amino acids. The germline V and J ends were trimmed by 5 bases and 5 bases, with 12 bases remaining between them. Germline V lookup: CDR1 SGHTA, CDR2 FQGTGA. The DNA of the CDR3 is TGTGCCAGCAGCGCCGGGGTCCTGGAGACCCAGTACTTC. It translates to CASSAGVLETQYF.

The J gene is TRBJ2-1, the V gene TRBV9; 15 nucleotides align to TRBD2. The CDR3 runs 18 residues. Germline lookup yields CDR1 SGDLS and CDR2 YYNGEE. V was pared by 5 bases and J by 8 bases, with 14 bases of the junction left unmatched. The CDR3 DNA sequence: TGTGCCAGCAGTGGTAGGACTAGCGGGAGGGCCACCTCTGATGAGCAGTTCTTC. Translated: CASSGRTSGRATSDEQFF.

Many counts were recorded for this clonotype. The chain is built from TRBV7-2 and TRBJ2-1, with D possibly being TRBD2 (6 bases). Trimming took 5 bases from V and 5 from J, leaving 16 bases between them. This CDR3 contains 15 residues. Germline V lookup: CDR1 SGHTA, CDR2 FQGNSA. The CDR3 DNA sequence: TGTGCCAGCAGCGCTTCGGGAGTGCCCCACAATGAGCAGTTCTTC. The encoded protein is CASSASGVPHNEQFF. The complete variable domain, with remaining parts taken from reference TRBV7-2 and TRBJ2-1, reads GAGVSQSPSNKVTEKGKDVELRCDPISGHTALYWYRQSLGQGLEFLIYFQGNSAPDKSGLPSDRFSAERTGGSVSTLTIQRTQQEDSAVYLCASSASGVPHNEQFFGPGTRLTVL.

The chain employs TRBV29-1 and TRBJ1-2; D is possibly TRBD1 (5 bases). The CDR3 runs to 13 residues. Trimming stripped 4 bases from V and 5 bases from J, with 14 bases between. Germline V CDR1 and CDR2: SQVTM, ANQGSEA. CDR3 nucleotides: TGCAGCGTTGCCCCCAGGGAGGGGTATGGCTACACCTTC. Protein sequence: CSVAPREGYGYTF.

The chain uses TRBV15 and TRBJ1-1; a possible D gene is TRBD1 (6 bases). The CDR3 spans 17 residues. V was cut by 5 bases and J by 2 bases, with 21 bases left in between. Germline V gene data show CDR1 as LNHNV and CDR2 as YYDKDF (reference sequence). CDR3 bases: TGTGCCACCAGCGGTCTACAGGGTACGGTCCCAAACACTGAAGCTTTCTTT. Amino acids: CATSGLQGTVPNTEAFF.

At least ten counts were recorded for this clonotype. This chain uses TRBV9 with TRBJ1-5, with D possibly matching TRBD1 (6 bases). CDR1 is SGDLS, CDR2 YYNGEE, per germline. Deletions cut 0 bases from V and 2 bases from J, with 12 bases between. The CDR3 is made up of 16 amino acids. CDR3 amino acids: CASSVDGRGGNQPQHF. The CDR3 coding sequence is TGTGCCAGCAGCGTAGATGGCAGGGGAGGCAATCAGCCCCAGCATTTT.

This clonotype came up a few times. V gene TRBV11-2 combines with J gene TRBJ2-3; TRBD1 agrees at 7 bases. Germline lookup yields CDR1 SGHAT and CDR2 FQNNGV. The CDR3 is made up of 16 amino acids. V trimming: 7 bases; J trimming: 3 bases; junction bases outside the gene matches: 13. Written as DNA, the CDR3 is TGTGCCAGCACCTCTCGCGACAGGGTGTTGACAGATACGCAGTATTTT. It specifies CASTSRDRVLTDTQYF.

The J gene is TRBJ2-3, the V gene TRBV7-2; possibly TRBD2 for D (6 bases). Germline loops: CDR1 SGHTA, CDR2 FQGNSA. CDR3 size: 15 residues. V shed 4 bases and J shed 2 bases, with 13 bases lying between them. CDR3 in DNA: TGTGCCAGCAGCTCCCTCCGGGACTTCACAGATACGCAGTATTTT. Protein: CASSSLRDFTDTQYF.

The chain combines TRBV20-1 with TRBJ2-7, with TRBD2 as a possible D gene (5 bases). This CDR3 has 14 residues. Per the germline V gene, CDR1 is DFQATT and CDR2 is SNEGSKA (reference sequence). V lost 4 bases and J 3 bases, leaving 16 bases between the germline ends. Here the CDR3 DNA reads TGCAGTGCTATAAACGGACTGCTACACTACGAGCAGTACTTC. It yields the protein CSAINGLLHYEQYF.